This section outlines one T cell receptor (beta chain) sequence together with its context. The data originate from a study of blood T cell repertoires in COVID-19. Study context: Acute-phase and convalescent COVID-19 samples originated in the United States, Italy and Spain.

The table came from immunoSEQ multiplex PCR; TCRdb's copy has only in-frame clones and leaves some out. The table has some 97,000 clones, 86% seen once. The age range of participants was about 18 to 95 years, with residence in 20 to 25 US areas. Membership in each cohort depended on participant-reported clinical history. Recovery meant two consecutive negative NP/OP PCR tests, professional clearance, or resolved symptoms. V was trimmed by 2 bases and J by 3 bases, leaving 10 bases between them. This CDR3 contains 15 residues. Looked up from germline, CDR1 is KGHSH and CDR2 is LQKENI. Source material: PBMCs or T cells enriched from blood (not recorded which). The chain couples TRBV18 to TRBJ1-4; no reliable D call. The source is a woman aged 45-60 years who had recovered from COVID-19. DNA of the CDR3: TGTGCCAGCTCACCAAGTAACTTGGCTAATGAAAAACTGTTTTTT. It translates to CASSPSNLANEKLFF. The variable domain in full, completed from reference TRBV18 and TRBJ1-4, reads NAGVMQNPRHLVRRRGQEARLRCSPMKGHSHVYWYRQLPEEGLKFMVYLQKENIIDESGMPKERFSAEFPKEGPSILRIQQVVRGDSAAYFCASSPSNLANEKLFFGSGTQLSVL.